This TCR beta chain originates from a study of spatial heterogeneity in lung cancer. Each CDR3 protein is one row after TCRdb ran MiXCR on the 5' RACE reads. In the table there are around 110,000 distinct CDR3 sequences, 12% of which are singletons. The sample's time point: blood at routine non-recurrence follow-up after resection. Without sorting, whole RNA was sequenced from tumor, nontumor lung or frozen PBMC. The sequenced sample was PBMCs, obtained at follow-up. The TCR comes from a male donor with early-stage non-small cell lung cancer.

Here the CDR3 reads CAISQGGNNQPQHF. CDR3 nucleotides: TGTGCCATCAGTCAGGGGGGGAACAATCAGCCCCAGCATTTT. This sequence joins TRBV10-3 and TRBJ1-5, with TRBD1 identical over 7 bases. This CDR3 has 14 amino acids. Germline-derived CDR1 and CDR2 are ENHRY and SYGVKD. After removal of 5 bases from V and 3 bases from J, the junction contained 4 bases not matched to a gene.